This TCR beta chain was obtained from a study of T cells expressing NK-cell markers. Study-wide context: Underlying the TCR beta repertoires were sorted CD3+CD56+NKG2C+, CD3+CD56+NKG2C- and CD3+CD56-NKG2C+ T cells. Study results and caveats: As a fraction of CD8+ T cells, dominant NKG2C+ clonotypes reached roughly 1.0-7.5% in roughly 6 donors.

To note about this clonotype: What it binds is not known.

From its re-call of the 5' RACE reads, TCRdb lists each CDR3 protein once, without DNA. In all, the sample yields 550,000 or so distinct CDR3 sequences. The CDR3 is 14 amino acids. Per germline, CDR1 SQVTM and CDR2 ANQGSEA. The chain combines TRBV29-1 with TRBJ2-3; TCRdb selects TRBD2, and the lack of DNA leaves this call unchecked. Material: blood T cells: a sorted CD56 or NKG2C T cell subset, CD4+ or CD8+ T cells, or bulk PBMC T cells (not recorded which). The TCR comes from a man aged 18 to 30 in good health. The CDR3: CSVDRRESPDTQYF.